The rows below give T cell receptor beta chains drawn from one sample of a study of beta chain features in type 1 diabetes. The repertoire was sequenced with immunoSEQ multiplex PCR; TCRdb's copy has only in-frame clones and lacks some. The repertoire holds about 360,000 clones, with around 13% as singletons. Sequencing was done on a sample of naive CD4+ T cells from blood. The receptor set was obtained from a man aged 18 to 30 in good health. The conserved cysteine and the conserved F or W are not part of the CDR3 here.

V gene	J gene	CDR3 protein
TRBV28	TRBJ2-7	ASNTGTGPHEQY
TRBV5-1	TRBJ2-3	ASSRGQGGTDTQY
TRBV9	TRBJ2-5	ASSVAGQGPLQETQY
TRBV4-1	TRBJ1-2	ASSQDGIYGYT
TRBV29-1	TRBJ2-1	SVDKTGSSYNEQF
TRBV6-5	TRBJ1-2	ASSDRVYGYT
TRBV5-6	TRBJ2-5	ASSRAGGQETQY
TRBV5-1	TRBJ1-6	ASSSGTEASPLH
TRBV28	TRBJ2-1	ASSLSLAGGGGQF
TRBV7-2	TRBJ2-7	ASSLAGVTYEQY
TRBV9	TRBJ2-3	ASSVAGRAADTQY
TRBV28	TRBJ2-1	ASGRAAYLEQF
TRBV5-1	TRBJ2-5	ASSLPLTQETQY
TRBV28	TRBJ1-5	ASTDWQSNQPQH
TRBV28	TRBJ2-5	ASSPPSGRDGETQY
TRBV30	TRBJ2-5	AWSRLAGAQETQY
TRBV29-1	TRBJ2-7	SVAGTGSFSGQY
TRBV4-2	TRBJ2-1	ASSHLWQGRTISYNEQF
TRBV7-2	TRBJ1-2	ASSSGQGTYGYT
TRBV6-6	TRBJ2-1	ASSYIDNEQF
TRBV9	TRBJ2-3	ASSVGGTVDTQY
TRBV5-1	TRBJ2-5	ASSLYSQETQY
TRBV5-1	TRBJ2-1	ASSFPGAYNEQF
TRBV5-6	TRBJ2-7	ASSLDRTSYEQY
TRBV7-2	TRBJ2-7	ASSSRQGAYSYEQY
TRBV6-5	TRBJ2-1	ASSTAGQTYNEQF
TRBV7-3	TRBJ2-1	ASSLRQGAYDEQF
TRBV10-3	TRBJ1-2	AISSGPYGYT
TRBV9	TRBJ2-1	ASSRDRGLRNEQF
TRBV7-9	TRBJ1-2	ASSLTANYGYT
TRBV18	TRBJ2-1	ASSSTSGRANEQF
TRBV7-3	TRBJ2-7	ASSLRDRGNEQY
TRBV5-1	TRBJ2-1	ASSLRGLASFNNEQF